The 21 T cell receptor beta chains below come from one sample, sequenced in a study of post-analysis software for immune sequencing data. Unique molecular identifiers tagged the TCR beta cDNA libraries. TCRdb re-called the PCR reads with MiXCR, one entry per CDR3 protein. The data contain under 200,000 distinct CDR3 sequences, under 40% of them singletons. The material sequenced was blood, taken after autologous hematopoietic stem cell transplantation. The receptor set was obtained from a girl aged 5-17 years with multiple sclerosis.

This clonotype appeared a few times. In nucleotides, the CDR3 is TGTGCCAGCAGCTTCACTAGCGGGAGCACAGATACGCAGTATTTT. Its protein is CASSFTSGSTDTQYF. This sequence joins TRBV5-5 and TRBJ2-3, with 9 bases matching TRBD2. J gave up 0 bases and V 2 bases, and 1 base lay outside the gene matches. CDR3 length: 15 amino acids. CDR1 SGHKS and CDR2 YYEKEE come from the germline V gene (reference sequence).

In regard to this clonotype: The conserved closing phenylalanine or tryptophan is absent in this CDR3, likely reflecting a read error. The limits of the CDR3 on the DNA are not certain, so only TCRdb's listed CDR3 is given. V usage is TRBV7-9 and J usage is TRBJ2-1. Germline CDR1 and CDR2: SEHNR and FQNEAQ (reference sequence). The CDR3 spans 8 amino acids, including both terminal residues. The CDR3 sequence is CASSLLFC.

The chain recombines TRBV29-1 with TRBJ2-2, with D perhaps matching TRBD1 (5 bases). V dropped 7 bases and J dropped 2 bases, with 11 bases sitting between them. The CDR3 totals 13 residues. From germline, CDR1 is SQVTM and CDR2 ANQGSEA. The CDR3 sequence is CSAGRGNTGELFF. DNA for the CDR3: TGCAGCGCCGGTAGGGGAAACACCGGGGAGCTGTTTTTT.

The CDR3: CASSEGLGYGYTF. In DNA, the CDR3 is TGTGCCAGCAGTGAAGGGTTAGGGTATGGCTACACCTTC. The chain links TRBV2 to TRBJ1-2; D unclear. V was clipped by 1 base and J by 5 bases, with 8 bases between them. CDR1 and CDR2 (germline): SNHLY, FYNNEI. This CDR3 spans 13 amino acids.

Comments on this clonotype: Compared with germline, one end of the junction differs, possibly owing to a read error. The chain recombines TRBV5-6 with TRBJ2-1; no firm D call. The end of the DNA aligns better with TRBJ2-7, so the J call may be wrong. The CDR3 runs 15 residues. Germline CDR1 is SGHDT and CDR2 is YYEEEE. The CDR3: CAGSLIGRSYNEQYF. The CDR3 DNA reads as TGTGCCGGCAGCTTGATTGGGCGTTCCTACAATGAGCAGTACTTC.

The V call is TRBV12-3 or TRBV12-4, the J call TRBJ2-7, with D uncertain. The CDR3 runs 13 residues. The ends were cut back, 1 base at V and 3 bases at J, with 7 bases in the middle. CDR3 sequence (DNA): TGTGCCAGCAGTTTAGGGGTGAGCTACGAGCAGTACTTC. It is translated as CASSLGVSYEQYF.

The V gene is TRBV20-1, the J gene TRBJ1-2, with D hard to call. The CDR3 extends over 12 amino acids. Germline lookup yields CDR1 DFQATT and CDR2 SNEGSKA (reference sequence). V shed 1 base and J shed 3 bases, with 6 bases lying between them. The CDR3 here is CSARGADYGYTF. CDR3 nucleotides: TGCAGTGCTAGAGGCGCGGACTATGGCTACACCTTC.

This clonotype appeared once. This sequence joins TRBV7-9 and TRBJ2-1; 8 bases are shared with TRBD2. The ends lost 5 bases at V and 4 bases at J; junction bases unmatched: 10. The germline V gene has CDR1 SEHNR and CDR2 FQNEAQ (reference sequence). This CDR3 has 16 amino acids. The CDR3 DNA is TGTGCCAGCAGCCCCCCGACTAGCGCGACATACAATGAGCAGTTCTTC. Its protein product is CASSPPTSATYNEQFF.

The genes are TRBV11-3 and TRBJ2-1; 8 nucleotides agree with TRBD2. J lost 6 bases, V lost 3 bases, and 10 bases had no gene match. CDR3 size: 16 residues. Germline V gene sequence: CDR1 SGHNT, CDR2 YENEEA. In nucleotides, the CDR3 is TGTGCCAGCAGCTTTATACCGGGACTAGTTGGCAATGAGCAGTTCTTC. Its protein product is CASSFIPGLVGNEQFF.

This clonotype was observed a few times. CDR3 sequence: CASSEPGRQVWSGYTF. CDR3 in DNA: TGTGCCAGCAGTGAACCCGGCCGGCAGGTCTGGAGTGGCTACACCTTC. This rearrangement joins TRBV6-1 to TRBJ1-2; D uncertain. Trimming took off 2 bases at V and 7 bases at J, with 20 bases between the two ends. CDR1 MNHNS and CDR2 SASEGT come from the germline V gene. There are 16 residues in the CDR3.

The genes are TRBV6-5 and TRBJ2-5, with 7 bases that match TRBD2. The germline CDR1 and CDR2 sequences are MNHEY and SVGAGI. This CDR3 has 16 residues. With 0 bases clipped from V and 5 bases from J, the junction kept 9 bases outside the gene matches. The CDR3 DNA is TGTGCCAGCAGTTACTCTGTGGCGGGAGCACTGGAGACCCAGTACTTC. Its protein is CASSYSVAGALETQYF.

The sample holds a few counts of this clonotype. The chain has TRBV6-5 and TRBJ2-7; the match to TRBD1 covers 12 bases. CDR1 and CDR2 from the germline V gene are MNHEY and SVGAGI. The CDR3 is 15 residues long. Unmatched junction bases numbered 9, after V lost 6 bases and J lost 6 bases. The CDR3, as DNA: TGTGCCAGCAGAATAACCGGGACAGGGGGCGGCGAGCAGTACTTC. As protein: CASRITGTGGGEQYF.

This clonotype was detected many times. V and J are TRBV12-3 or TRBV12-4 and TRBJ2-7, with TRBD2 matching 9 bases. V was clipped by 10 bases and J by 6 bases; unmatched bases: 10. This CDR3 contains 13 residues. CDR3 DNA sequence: TGTGCCACCAAGATAGCGGGAGAAACCGAGCAGTACTTC. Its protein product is CATKIAGETEQYF.

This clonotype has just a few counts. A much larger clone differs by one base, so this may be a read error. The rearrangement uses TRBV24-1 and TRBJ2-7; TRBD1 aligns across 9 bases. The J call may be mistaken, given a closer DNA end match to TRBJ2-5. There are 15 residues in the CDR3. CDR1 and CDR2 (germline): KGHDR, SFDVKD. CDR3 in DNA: TGTGCCTCCAGTGAGGACAGGGGAAATTTGGAGACCCAGTACTTC. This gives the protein CASSEDRGNLETQYF.

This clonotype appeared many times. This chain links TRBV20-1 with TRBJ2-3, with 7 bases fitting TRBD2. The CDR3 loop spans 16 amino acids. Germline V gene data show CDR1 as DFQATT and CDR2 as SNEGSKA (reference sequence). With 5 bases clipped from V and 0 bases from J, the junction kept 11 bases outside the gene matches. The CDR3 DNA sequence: TGCAGTGCTCTCGCCCCGGGAGCGGGGAGCACAGATACGCAGTATTTT. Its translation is CSALAPGAGSTDTQYF.

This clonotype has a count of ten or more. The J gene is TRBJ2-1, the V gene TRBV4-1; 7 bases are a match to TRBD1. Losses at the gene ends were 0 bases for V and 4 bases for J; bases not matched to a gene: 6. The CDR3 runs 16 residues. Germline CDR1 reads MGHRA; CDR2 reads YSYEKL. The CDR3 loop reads CASSQDQDRPYNEQFF. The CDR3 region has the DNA TGCGCCAGCAGCCAAGATCAGGACAGGCCTTACAATGAGCAGTTCTTC.

The CDR3 sequence: CSAQGGVWPNTEAFF. CDR3 DNA sequence: TGCAGTGCCCAAGGGGGGGTCTGGCCGAACACTGAAGCTTTCTTT. This chain links TRBV20-1 with TRBJ1-1; D perhaps matches TRBD1 (6 bases). Germline V gene sequence: CDR1 DFQATT, CDR2 SNEGSKA (reference sequence). V dropped 6 bases and J dropped 1 base, with 18 bases sitting between them. The CDR3 loop spans 15 amino acids.

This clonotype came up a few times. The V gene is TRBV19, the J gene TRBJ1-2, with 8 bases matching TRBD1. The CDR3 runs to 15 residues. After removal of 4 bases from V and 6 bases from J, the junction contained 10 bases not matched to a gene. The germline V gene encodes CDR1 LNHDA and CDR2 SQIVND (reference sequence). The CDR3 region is CASSTQTGVLNGYTF. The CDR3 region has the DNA TGTGCCAGTAGTACCCAGACAGGGGTACTGAATGGCTACACCTTC.

For the CDR3, the DNA is TGTGCCAGCAGTTTAAGTCGAAAGAACACTGAAGCTTTCTTT. Translated, it gives CASSLSRKNTEAFF. V gene TRBV28 combines with J gene TRBJ1-1; no firm D call. The CDR3 runs to 14 residues. In germline, CDR1 is MDHEN, CDR2 SYDVKM. V was pared by 2 bases and J by 1 base, with 8 bases between.

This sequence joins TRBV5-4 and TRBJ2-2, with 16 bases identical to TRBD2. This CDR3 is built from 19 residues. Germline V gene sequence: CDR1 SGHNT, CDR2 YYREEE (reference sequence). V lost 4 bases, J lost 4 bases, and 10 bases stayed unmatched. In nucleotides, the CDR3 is TGTGCCAGCAGCCCCTCGGGACTAGCGGGAGGGCCGATCACCGGGGAGCTGTTTTTT. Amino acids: CASSPSGLAGGPITGELFF. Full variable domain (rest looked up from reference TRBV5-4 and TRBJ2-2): ETGVTQSPTHLIKTRGQQVTLRCSSQSGHNTVSWYQQALGQGPQFIFQYYREEENGRGNFPPRFSGLQFPNYSSELNVNALELDDSALYLCASSPSGLAGGPITGELFFGEGSRLTVL.

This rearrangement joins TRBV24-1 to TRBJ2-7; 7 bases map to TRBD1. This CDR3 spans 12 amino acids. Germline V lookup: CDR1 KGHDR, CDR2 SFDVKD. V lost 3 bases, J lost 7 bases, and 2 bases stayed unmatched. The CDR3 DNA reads TGTGCCACCAGTGATGCACAGGGGGAGCAGTACTTC. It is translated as CATSDAQGEQYF.